This entry describes one TCR beta chain. What it binds is not known. A sample-barcoded 5' primer and a J-beta primer mix were used in a second PCR of about 6 to 12 cycles. With 12 random nucleotides, a template-switch adaptor tagged each individual cDNA molecule. One entry per CDR3 protein, called by TCRdb with MiXCR from the 5' RACE reads. Seen here are about a million distinct CDR3 sequences, roughly 50% observed once, and the top ten hold 20% to 25%. The sample providers were healthy Caucasian people from Russia, aged about 6 to 90. This sample was included in a study of blood T cells in healthy people across ages. The study's findings and limits: The CMV status of each donor remained undetermined, and this could have confounded shifts in expanded clonotypes.

V was cut by 1 base and J by 6 bases, with 10 bases left in between. This CDR3 spans 13 amino acids. Germline loops: CDR1 SQVTM, CDR2 ANQGSEA. The sample was blood. The gene calls are TRBV29-1 and TRBJ2-1; D remains unclear. The clonotype was recovered from a woman between 55 and 75 years old in good health. CDR3 DNA sequence: TGCAGCGTTGAAGTCCGTACGGTCAATGAGCAGTTCTTC. It translates to CSVEVRTVNEQFF.